Reported below is one TCR beta chain. Its antigen is unknown. This record belongs to a study of beta chain features in type 1 diabetes. Regarding the study as a whole: When Type 1 diabetes patients were examined, their TCRB CDR3s proved moderately but significantly shorter in all four CD4+ subsets. Insertions at VDJ junctions were less frequent in type 1 diabetes patients. These patients also deleted more nucleotides at the same junctions.

After removal of 4 bases from V and 7 bases from J, the junction contained 12 bases not matched to a gene. The CDR3 runs to 15 residues. Germline V gives CDR1 SGHTA, CDR2 FQGNSA. Expressed TCRB transcripts were sequenced because the isolated RNA had all been reverse transcribed beforehand. Average reads for naive, central memory and regulatory T cell samples were several million. TCRdb's copy holds only in-frame clones and misses some; the assay was immunoSEQ multiplex PCR. The sample holds about 270,000 clones; 13% to 15% are singletons and the top ten take 0.017%. Purity of each sorted population was above 98%.

Sample: naive CD4+ T cells from blood. The rearrangement uses TRBV7-2 and TRBJ2-7; 8 bases map to TRBD1. This TCR derives from a man aged 25 to 45 with type 1 diabetes. As DNA, the CDR3 is TGTGCCAGCAGCTACAACCTAGGAGACAGGGGTGAGCAGTACTTC. This encodes CASSYNLGDRGEQYF.